The entry that follows covers one T cell receptor (beta chain) sequence. The antigen is undetermined. Germline loops: CDR1 ENHRY, CDR2 SYGVKD. The V gene lost 0 bases and the J gene lost 2 bases, with 22 bases spanning the gap. The CDR3 contains 19 residues. TCRdb's copy holds only in-frame clones and misses some; the assay was immunoSEQ multiplex PCR. This table has around 53,000 clones, 85% to 95% appearing once. These data originate in a study of early stage breast cancer tumors. Study findings and constraints: Tumor and normal breast were distinguished via blood comparison in about 85% of the 16 patients. Enriched TCRB sequences shared across patients were mostly commonly generated sequences.

The chain joins TRBV10-3 to TRBJ1-2, with D hard to call. This clonotype originated in a person aged 70 to 85 with breast cancer. Sequences were obtained from blood. DNA for the CDR3: TGTGCCATCAGTGAGTCCATGGCGGCAGCTCGGGGTAGGAACTATGGCTACACCTTC. This sequence encodes CAISESMAAARGRNYGYTF.